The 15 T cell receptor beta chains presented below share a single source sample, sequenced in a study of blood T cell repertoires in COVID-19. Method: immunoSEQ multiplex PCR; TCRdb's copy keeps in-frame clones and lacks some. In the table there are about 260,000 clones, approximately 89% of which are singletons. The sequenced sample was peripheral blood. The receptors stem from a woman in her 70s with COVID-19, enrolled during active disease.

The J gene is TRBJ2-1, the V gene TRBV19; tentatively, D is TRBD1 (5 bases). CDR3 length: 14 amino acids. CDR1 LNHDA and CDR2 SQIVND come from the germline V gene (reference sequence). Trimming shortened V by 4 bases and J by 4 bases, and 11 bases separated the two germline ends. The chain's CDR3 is CASSNPTGYNEQFF. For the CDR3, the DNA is TGTGCCAGTAGTAATCCAACAGGTTACAATGAGCAGTTCTTC.

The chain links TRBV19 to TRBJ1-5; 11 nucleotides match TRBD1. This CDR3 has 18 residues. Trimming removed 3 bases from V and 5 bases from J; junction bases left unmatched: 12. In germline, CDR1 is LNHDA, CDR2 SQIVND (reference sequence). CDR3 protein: CASSIRDRGAPKYQPQHF. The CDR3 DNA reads TGTGCCAGTAGTATCCGGGACAGGGGGGCCCCCAAGTATCAGCCCCAGCATTTT.

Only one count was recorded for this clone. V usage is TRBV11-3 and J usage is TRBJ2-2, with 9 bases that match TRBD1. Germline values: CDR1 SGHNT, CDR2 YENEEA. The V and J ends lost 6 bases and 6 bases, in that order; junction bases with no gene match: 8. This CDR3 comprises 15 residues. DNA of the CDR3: TGTGCCAGCAGTCAACAGGGGGCTGGGGCCGGGGAGCTGTTTTTT. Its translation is CASSQQGAGAGELFF.

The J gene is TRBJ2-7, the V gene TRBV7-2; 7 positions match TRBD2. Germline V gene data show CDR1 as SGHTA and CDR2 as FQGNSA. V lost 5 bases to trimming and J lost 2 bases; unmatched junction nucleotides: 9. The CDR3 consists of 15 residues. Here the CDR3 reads CASSPGLAETYEQYF. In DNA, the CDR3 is TGTGCCAGCAGCCCCGGTCTAGCGGAGACCTACGAGCAGTACTTC. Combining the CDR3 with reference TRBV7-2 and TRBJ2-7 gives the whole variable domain GAGVSQSPSNKVTEKGKDVELRCDPISGHTALYWYRQSLGQGLEFLIYFQGNSAPDKSGLPSDRFSAERTGGSVSTLTIQRTQQEDSAVYLCASSPGLAETYEQYFGPGTRLTVT.

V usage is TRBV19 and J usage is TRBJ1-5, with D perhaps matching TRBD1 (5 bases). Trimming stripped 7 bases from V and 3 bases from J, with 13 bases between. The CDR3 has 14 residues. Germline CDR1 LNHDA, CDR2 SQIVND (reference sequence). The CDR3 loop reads CASNWQGINQPQHF. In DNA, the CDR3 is TGTGCCAGTAATTGGCAGGGAATCAATCAGCCCCAGCATTTT.

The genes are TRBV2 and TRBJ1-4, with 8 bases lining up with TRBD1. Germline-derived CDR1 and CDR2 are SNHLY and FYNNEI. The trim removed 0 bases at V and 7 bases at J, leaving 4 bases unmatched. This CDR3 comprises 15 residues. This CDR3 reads CASSEAQGETEKLFF. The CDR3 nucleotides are TGTGCCAGCAGTGAAGCACAGGGGGAGACTGAAAAACTGTTTTTT.

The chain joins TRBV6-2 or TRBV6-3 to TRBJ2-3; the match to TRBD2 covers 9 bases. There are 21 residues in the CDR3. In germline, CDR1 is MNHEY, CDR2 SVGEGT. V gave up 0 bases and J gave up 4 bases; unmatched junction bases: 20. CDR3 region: CASSYSRRRIAGVGQPDTQYF. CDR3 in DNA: TGTGCCAGCAGTTACTCGAGAAGGCGAATAGCGGGAGTCGGACAACCAGATACGCAGTATTTT.

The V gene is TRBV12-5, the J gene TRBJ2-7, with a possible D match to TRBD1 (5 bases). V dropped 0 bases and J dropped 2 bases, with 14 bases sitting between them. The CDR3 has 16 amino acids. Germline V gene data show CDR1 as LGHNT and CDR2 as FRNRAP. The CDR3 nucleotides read TGTGCTAGTGGTTTGGTACATGTCAGGGTCCCCTACGAGCAGTACTTC. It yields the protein CASGLVHVRVPYEQYF.

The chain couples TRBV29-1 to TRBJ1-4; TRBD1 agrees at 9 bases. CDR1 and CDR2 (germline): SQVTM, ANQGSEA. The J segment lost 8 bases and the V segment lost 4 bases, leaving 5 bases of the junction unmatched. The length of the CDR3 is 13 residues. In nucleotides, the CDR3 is TGCAGCGTTGCCGTCGGGACAGGGGAAAAACTGTTTTTT. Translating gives CSVAVGTGEKLFF.

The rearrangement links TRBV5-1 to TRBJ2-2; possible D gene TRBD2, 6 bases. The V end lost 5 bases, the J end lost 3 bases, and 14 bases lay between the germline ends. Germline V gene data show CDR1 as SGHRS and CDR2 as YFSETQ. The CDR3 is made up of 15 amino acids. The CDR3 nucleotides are TGCGCCAGCAGAAAATCGGGACTGGACACCGGGGAGCTGTTTTTT. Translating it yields CASRKSGLDTGELFF.

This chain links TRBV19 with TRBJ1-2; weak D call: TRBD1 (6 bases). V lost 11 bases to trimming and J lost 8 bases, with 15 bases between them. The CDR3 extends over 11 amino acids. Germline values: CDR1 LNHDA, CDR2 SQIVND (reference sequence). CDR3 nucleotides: TGTGCCGCGGGGGGCGTGGGCGGCTACACCTTC. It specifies CAAGGVGGYTF.

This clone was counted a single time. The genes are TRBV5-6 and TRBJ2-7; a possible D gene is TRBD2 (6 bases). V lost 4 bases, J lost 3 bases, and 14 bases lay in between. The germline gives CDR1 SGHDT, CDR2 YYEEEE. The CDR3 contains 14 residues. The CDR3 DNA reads TGTGCCAGCAGCGTACGACTAGTTCTCTACGAGCAGTACTTC. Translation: CASSVRLVLYEQYF.

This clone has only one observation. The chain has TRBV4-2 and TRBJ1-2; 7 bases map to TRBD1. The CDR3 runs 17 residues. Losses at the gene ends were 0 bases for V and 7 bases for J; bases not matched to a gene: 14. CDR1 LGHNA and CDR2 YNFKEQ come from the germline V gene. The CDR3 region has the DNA TGTGCCAGCAGCCAAGACCCCTACGCCGACAGGGATGGTGGCTACACCTTC. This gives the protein CASSQDPYADRDGGYTF.

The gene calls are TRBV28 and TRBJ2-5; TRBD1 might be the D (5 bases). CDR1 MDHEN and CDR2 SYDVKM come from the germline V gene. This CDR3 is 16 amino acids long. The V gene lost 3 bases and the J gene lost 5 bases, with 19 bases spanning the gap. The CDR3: CASSFIVAGLSETQYF. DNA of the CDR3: TGTGCCAGCAGTTTCATCGTGGCAGGGCTGTCGGAGACCCAGTACTTC.

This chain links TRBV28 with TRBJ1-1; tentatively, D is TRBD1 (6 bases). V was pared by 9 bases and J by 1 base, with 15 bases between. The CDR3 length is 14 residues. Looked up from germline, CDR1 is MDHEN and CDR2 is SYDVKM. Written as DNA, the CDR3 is TGTGCCAGTAAAACGGACAGATGGAACACTGAAGCTTTCTTT. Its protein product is CASKTDRWNTEAFF.